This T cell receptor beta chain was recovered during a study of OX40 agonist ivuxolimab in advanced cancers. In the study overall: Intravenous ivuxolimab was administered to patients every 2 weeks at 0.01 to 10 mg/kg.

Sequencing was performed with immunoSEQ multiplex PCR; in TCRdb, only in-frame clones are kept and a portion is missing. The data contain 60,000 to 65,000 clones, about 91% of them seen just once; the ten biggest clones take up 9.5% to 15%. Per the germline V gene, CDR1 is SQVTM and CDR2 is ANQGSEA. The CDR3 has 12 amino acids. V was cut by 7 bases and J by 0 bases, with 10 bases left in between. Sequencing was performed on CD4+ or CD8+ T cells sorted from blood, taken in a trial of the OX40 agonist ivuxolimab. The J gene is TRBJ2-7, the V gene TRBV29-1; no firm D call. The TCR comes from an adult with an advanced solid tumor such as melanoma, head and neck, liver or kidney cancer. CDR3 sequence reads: CSASGVSYEQYF. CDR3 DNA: TGCAGCGCCTCAGGAGTCTCCTACGAGCAGTACTTC.